This T cell receptor (beta chain) appears in the sequencing data of a study of molecular identifiers for immune sequencing clone quantification. The CDR3 loop spans 16 amino acids. Deletions cut 7 bases from V and 2 bases from J, with 20 bases between. Germline CDR1 and CDR2: MDHEN and SYDVKM. TCRdb used MiXCR to reprocess the PCR reads, holding one entry per CDR3 protein. The repertoire holds 300,000 to 350,000 distinct CDR3 sequences, about a fifth seen once, with 0.75% to 0.85% in the top ten. This clonotype was observed a handful of times. The clonotype was recovered from a human donor in good health. Some libraries in this study had Jurkat cell RNA spiked in. This rearrangement joins TRBV28 to TRBJ1-1, with a weak D call TRBD1 (6 bases). Sequenced sample: naive CD8+ T cells from blood, with Jurkat cell RNA spiked in. This sample's subset: FACS-sorted CD8+CD4-CCR7+CD45RA+ naive T cells. This chain's CDR3 is CASMRIRGHVNTEAFF. The DNA for the CDR3 is TGTGCCAGCATGAGGATCCGGGGACATGTTAACACTGAAGCTTTCTTT.